The 3 T cell receptor beta chains reported below all come from one sample, sequenced in a study of cytomegalovirus exposure and HLA in healthy donors. A multiplex PCR was run with 60 Vbeta primers and 13 Jbeta primers. Clones were sequenced by immunoSEQ multiplex PCR, and TCRdb holds only the in-frame ones, with some missing. The sample lists 140,000 or so clones; approximately 80% were seen once. The sequenced sample was PBMCs. These TCRs come from a female donor in good health and CMV-seronegative.

The rearrangement joins TRBV28 to TRBJ1-2, with 7 positions matching TRBD1. The CDR3 is 14 amino acids. Germline CDR1 and CDR2: MDHEN and SYDVKM. Unmatched junction bases numbered 7, after V lost 5 bases and J lost 4 bases. CDR3 amino acids: CASSLTGAIYGYTF. The CDR3 bases are TGTGCCAGCAGTCTAACAGGGGCAATCTATGGCTACACCTTC.

The rearrangement links TRBV7-9 to TRBJ2-7; 11 nucleotides align to TRBD1. Germline CDR1 and CDR2: SEHNR and FQNEAQ (reference sequence). The CDR3 consists of 16 residues. The ends lost 5 bases at V and 2 bases at J; junction bases unmatched: 8. The CDR3 is CASSTRPGQGAYEQYF. CDR3 DNA: TGTGCCAGCAGCACCCGTCCGGGACAGGGGGCCTACGAGCAGTACTTC.

In its sample, this clone was seen a few times. V is TRBV6-1 and J is TRBJ1-5; 8 positions agree with TRBD1. Trimming removed 0 bases from V and 7 bases from J; junction bases left unmatched: 8. CDR1 MNHNS and CDR2 SASEGT come from the germline V gene. CDR3 length: 16 residues. The CDR3 DNA reads as TGTGCCAGCAGTGAAGCCCCCGCAGGGGGCAGCCAGCCCCAGCATTTT. Its translation is CASSEAPAGGSQPQHF.